The clone carrying this T cell receptor beta chain was picked up many times. Its antigen remains unknown. The data were taken from a study of T-cell memory formation after mild COVID-19. TCRdb reprocessed the 5' RACE reads via MiXCR and lists one record per CDR3 protein. The data contain about 270,000 distinct CDR3 sequences, roughly 16% of them singletons. The V gene's germline CDR1 is SGHTA and CDR2 FQGNSA. CDR3 length: 18 amino acids. Unmatched junction bases numbered 9, after V lost 5 bases and J lost 2 bases. Study-wide findings and caveats: A second wave expanding day 15 to 37 was CD4+-biased; contracting clones were balanced.

The origin of this receptor is a man between 18 and 29 years old who had mild COVID-19 (a few samples of this study predate the infection). Cell type and time point are not known. This chain uses TRBV7-2 with TRBJ2-3; 14 bases are shared with TRBD2. Sequencing was carried out using PBMCs or a T cell subset sorted from them (not recorded which). The CDR3 DNA sequence: TGTGCCAGCAGCAGCCGGGGACTAGCGGGGGCCTACACAGATACGCAGTATTTT. Amino acids: CASSSRGLAGAYTDTQYF.